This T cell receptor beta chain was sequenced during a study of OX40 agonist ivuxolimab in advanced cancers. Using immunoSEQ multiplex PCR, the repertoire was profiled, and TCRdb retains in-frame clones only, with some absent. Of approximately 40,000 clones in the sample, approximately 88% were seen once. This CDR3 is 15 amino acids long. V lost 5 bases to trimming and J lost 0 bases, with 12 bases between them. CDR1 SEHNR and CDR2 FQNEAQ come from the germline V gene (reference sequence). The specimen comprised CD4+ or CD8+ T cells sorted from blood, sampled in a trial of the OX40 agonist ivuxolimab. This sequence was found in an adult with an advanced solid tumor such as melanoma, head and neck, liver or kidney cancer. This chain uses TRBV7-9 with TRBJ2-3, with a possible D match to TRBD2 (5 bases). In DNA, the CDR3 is TGTGCCAGCAGCCGACGGACGGGGAGCACAGATACGCAGTATTTT. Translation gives CASSRRTGSTDTQYF.